This TCR beta chain was sequenced during a study of beta chain features in type 1 diabetes. The study's findings and limits: VDJ junctions sequenced from type 1 diabetes patients showed fewer insertions and more deletions.

Trimming pared 0 bases from V and 2 bases from J, leaving 14 bases between. The CDR3 length is 16 residues. CDR1 is MGHRA and CDR2 is YSYEKL in the germline V gene. Of the isolated RNA, all was reverse transcribed, and so the sequenced material was expressed TCRB transcripts. The protocol was immunoSEQ multiplex PCR, while the TCRdb copy is restricted to in-frame clones and leaves out a portion. Among hundreds of thousands of clones listed, roughly 15% were seen once. This clone has a handful of counts. Its antigen is still unknown. The clonotype was recovered from a young woman in good health. This rearrangement joins TRBV4-1 to TRBJ2-7; D gene uncertain. The material sequenced was naive CD4+ T cells from blood. The CDR3 sequence is CASSQDSRAQTYEQYF. CDR3 bases: TGCGCCAGCAGCCAAGATAGTCGGGCACAGACCTACGAGCAGTACTTC.